The 20 T cell receptor beta chains given below trace back to one sample, sequenced in a study of radiotherapy plus CTLA-4 blockade in lung cancer (dated by TCRdb to the late 2010s). Receptor amplification or capture employed the immunoSEQ multiplex PCR assay. Sourced from immuneACCESS, this table was stored by TCRdb with only in-frame sequences that have V and J called. A share of the clones is absent; for the studies checked, an unresolved V gene accounts for under half, and the remainder has no known explanation. A total of about 76,000 clones appear in this sample, 70% to 85% of them only once. 0.79% of the sample goes to the ten largest clones. Sequences were derived from peripheral blood, sampled from a patient treated with radiotherapy plus ipilimumab. The origin of the receptors is a human donor with non-small cell lung cancer who had stable disease on radiotherapy plus ipilimumab.

The CDR3 spells CASSGGAAGSATNEKLFF. The DNA of the CDR3 is TGCGCCAGCAGCGGAGGGGCGGCCGGGTCGGCAACTAATGAAAAACTGTTTTTT. The chain links TRBV5-1 to TRBJ1-4; TRBD1 might be the D (5 bases). The CDR3 extends over 18 amino acids. Trimming left V 4 bases short and J 0 bases short, with 19 bases between. CDR1 SGHRS and CDR2 YFSETQ come from the germline V gene. Full variable domain (remainder filled in from reference TRBV5-1 and TRBJ1-4): KAGVTQTPRYLIKTRGQQVTLSCSPISGHRSVSWYQQTPGQGLQFLFEYFSETQRNKGNFPGRFSGRQFSNSRSEMNVSTLELGDSALYLCASSGGAAGSATNEKLFFGSGTQLSVL.

V and J are TRBV30 and TRBJ2-5; 9 nucleotides match TRBD1. The germline V gene encodes CDR1 GTSNPN and CDR2 SVGIG (reference sequence). V lost 5 bases, J lost 5 bases, and 12 bases stayed unmatched. The CDR3 length is 15 residues. The CDR3 DNA follows: TGTGCCTGGGCGGACAGGGGTATTTTGTGGGAGACCCAGTACTTC. It is translated as CAWADRGILWETQYF.

The chain recombines TRBV5-1 with TRBJ2-2, with D perhaps matching TRBD1 (5 bases). CDR3 size: 14 residues. Germline CDR1 and CDR2: SGHRS and YFSETQ. V lost 5 bases and J lost 0, with 8 bases in between. DNA of the CDR3: TGCGCCAGCAGACAGGCTGCGAACACCGGGGAGCTGTTTTTT. It is translated as CASRQAANTGELFF.

This clone came up a few times. The genes are TRBV7-7 and TRBJ2-7; perhaps TRBD1 as D (5 bases). V lost 5 bases and J lost 3, with 17 bases in between. Germline CDR1 SSHAT, CDR2 FNYEAQ (reference sequence). CDR3 length: 15 amino acids. CDR3 sequence (DNA): TGTGCCAGCAGCCCGAAACAGGACAACAACTACGAGCAGTACTTC. Translation gives CASSPKQDNNYEQYF.

This clone is a singleton in its sample. The chain employs TRBV19 and TRBJ2-3, with 10 bases matching TRBD2. The CDR3 spans 14 residues. V was pared by 4 bases and J by 13 bases, with 11 bases of the junction left unmatched. From germline, CDR1 is LNHDA and CDR2 SQIVND (reference sequence). The chain's CDR3 is CASSTPSGGLSKYF. The CDR3 DNA reads as TGTGCCAGTAGTACTCCTAGCGGGGGCTTATCCAAGTATTTT.

The table lists this clone with a count of one. The CDR3 bases are TGTGCCAGCAGCACGAGGACCTCTGGGGCCAACGTCCTGACTTTC. Translated: CASSTRTSGANVLTF. This rearrangement joins TRBV13 to TRBJ2-6, with unresolved D. The CDR3 has 15 residues. Germline V lookup: CDR1 PRHDT, CDR2 FYEKMQ (reference sequence). Trimming pared 5 bases from V and 0 bases from J, leaving 8 bases between.

This clone has more than one count but fewer than ten. The J gene is TRBJ2-7, the V gene TRBV10-3; D might be TRBD2 (5 bases). V was trimmed by 10 bases and J by 5 bases, leaving 12 bases between them. CDR3 length: 11 amino acids. The germline V gene has CDR1 ENHRY and CDR2 SYGVKD. CDR3 amino acids: CATAVLDEQYF. CDR3 sequence (DNA): TGTGCCACAGCGGTACTCGACGAGCAGTACTTC.

The V and J genes are TRBV5-1 and TRBJ2-5; no firm D call. Germline V gives CDR1 SGHRS, CDR2 YFSETQ. Trimming pared 0 bases from V and 1 base from J, leaving 10 bases between. The CDR3 has 15 residues. CDR3 bases: TGCGCCAGCAGCTTGGGGGCAGGCCTCCAAGAGACCCAGTACTTC. Translating gives CASSLGAGLQETQYF. The whole variable domain, filled in from reference TRBV5-1 and TRBJ2-5, reads KAGVTQTPRYLIKTRGQQVTLSCSPISGHRSVSWYQQTPGQGLQFLFEYFSETQRNKGNFPGRFSGRQFSNSRSEMNVSTLELGDSALYLCASSLGAGLQETQYFGPGTRLLVL.

The chain is built from TRBV28 and TRBJ2-7; 10 bases fit TRBD1. CDR1 is MDHEN, CDR2 SYDVKM, per germline. The junction had 0 bases not matched to a gene; V was cut back by 3 bases and J by 1 base. The CDR3 runs to 14 residues. Written as DNA, the CDR3 is TGTGCCAGCAGTTTGGACAGGGGGTCCTACGAGCAGTACTTC. This encodes CASSLDRGSYEQYF.

The chain recombines TRBV9 with TRBJ2-2; D is undetermined. Germline V gene lookup returns CDR1 SGDLS and CDR2 YYNGEE. This CDR3 contains 16 residues. Trimming shortened V by 4 bases and J by 0 bases, and 13 bases separated the two germline ends. CDR3 amino acids: CASSLSDVTNTGELFF. The CDR3 region has the DNA TGTGCCAGCAGCCTCTCGGACGTCACGAACACCGGGGAGCTGTTTTTT.

Written as DNA, the CDR3 is TGCGCCAGCAGCTTGGGTGGGGTGATTCTCGAGACCCAGTACTTC. It encodes CASSLGGVILETQYF. The J gene is TRBJ2-5, the V gene TRBV5-1, with unresolved D. The germline CDR1 and CDR2 sequences are SGHRS and YFSETQ. Trimming cost V 0 bases and J 5 bases, with 14 bases left between them. The CDR3 totals 15 residues.

The chain carries TRBV6-1 and TRBJ1-5; D call uncertain. The germline V and J ends were trimmed by 2 bases and 0 bases, with 8 bases remaining between them. This CDR3 region has 15 residues. Germline CDR1 and CDR2: MNHNS and SASEGT. CDR3 sequence: CASSEPAYSNQPQHF. Written as DNA, the CDR3 is TGTGCCAGCAGTGAACCGGCCTATAGCAATCAGCCCCAGCATTTT.

J is TRBJ2-1 and V is TRBV9; 9 bases line up with TRBD2. Germline assignment: CDR1 SGDLS and CDR2 YYNGEE. This CDR3 comprises 15 residues. The V gene end was trimmed by 2 bases and the J gene end by 8 bases; junction bases not matched to a gene: 8. The CDR3 DNA reads TGTGCCAGCAGCGTTGGCGGGGGGGCCATAGATGAGCAGTTCTTC. Its translation is CASSVGGGAIDEQFF.

The chain joins TRBV5-4 to TRBJ1-2, with D hard to call. The V end was cut by 0 bases, the J end by 4 bases, with 7 bases between. CDR1 and CDR2 from the germline V gene are SGHNT and YYREEE (reference sequence). The CDR3 length is 13 residues. CDR3 bases: TGTGCCAGCAGCTTGGGGGCGTTCTATGGCTACACCTTC. Translation gives CASSLGAFYGYTF.

J is TRBJ2-5 and V is TRBV11-2; a weak D match, TRBD1 (6 bases). The closer fit of TRBJ2-7 to the DNA end suggests the J call may be wrong. The CDR3 contains 16 residues. Germline assignment: CDR1 SGHAT and CDR2 FQNNGV. As DNA, the CDR3 is TGTGCCAGCAGCTCACCCCAGGACAGTAGCTCCTACGAGCAGTACTTC. Protein: CASSSPQDSSSYEQYF.

This sequence joins TRBV13 and TRBJ2-3; 7 bases are shared with TRBD2. The germline V gene has CDR1 PRHDT and CDR2 FYEKMQ (reference sequence). V trimming: 2 bases; J trimming: 1 base; junction bases outside the gene matches: 0. The CDR3 spans 14 residues. CDR3 sequence (DNA): TGTGCCAGCAGCTTACGGGGGGGCACAGATACGCAGTATTTT. It is translated as CASSLRGGTDTQYF.

The chain recombines TRBV27 with TRBJ2-7; D ambiguous. This CDR3 spans 11 amino acids. CDR1 is MNHEY and CDR2 is SMNVEV in the germline V gene (reference sequence). Trimming pared 8 bases from V and 4 bases from J, leaving 9 bases between. CDR3 residues: CASSLLYEQYF. CDR3 bases: TGTGCCAGCTCTCTCCTTTACGAGCAGTACTTC.

This chain uses TRBV11-2 with TRBJ2-1; perhaps D is TRBD1 or TRBD2 (5 bases each). The germline V and J ends were trimmed by 3 bases and 5 bases, with 8 bases remaining between them. Germline V gives CDR1 SGHAT, CDR2 FQNNGV. There are 13 residues in the CDR3. In DNA, the CDR3 is TGTGCCAGCAGCTTCGGGACCGACAATGAGCAGTTCTTC. As protein: CASSFGTDNEQFF.

This chain links TRBV7-9 with TRBJ1-2; TRBD1 matches at 7 bases. The J segment lost 1 base and the V segment lost 1 base, leaving 3 bases of the junction unmatched. This CDR3 has 15 residues. Germline CDR1 and CDR2: SEHNR and FQNEAQ (reference sequence). The CDR3: CASSLVGGSNYGYTF. The DNA of the CDR3 is TGTGCCAGCAGCTTAGTAGGGGGCAGTAACTATGGCTACACCTTC.

J is TRBJ1-2 and V is TRBV5-4; D is possibly TRBD1 (5 bases). CDR1 is SGHNT and CDR2 is YYREEE in the germline V gene (reference sequence). With 4 bases removed from V and 4 bases from J, the gap between germline ends came to 17 bases. The length of the CDR3 is 15 residues. The CDR3, as DNA: TGTGCCAGCAGCCCCGGGGGGACCGATAGCTATGGCTACACCTTC. Translation: CASSPGGTDSYGYTF.